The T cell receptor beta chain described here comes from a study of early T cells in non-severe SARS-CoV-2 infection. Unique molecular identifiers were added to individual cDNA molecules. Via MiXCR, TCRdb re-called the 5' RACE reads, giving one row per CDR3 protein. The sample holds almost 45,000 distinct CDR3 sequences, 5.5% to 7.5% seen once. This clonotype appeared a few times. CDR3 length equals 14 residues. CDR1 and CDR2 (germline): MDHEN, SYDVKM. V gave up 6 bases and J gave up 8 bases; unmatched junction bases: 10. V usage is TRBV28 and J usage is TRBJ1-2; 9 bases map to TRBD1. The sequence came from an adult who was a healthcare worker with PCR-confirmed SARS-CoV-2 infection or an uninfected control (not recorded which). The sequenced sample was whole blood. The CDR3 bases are TGTGCCAGCAGAAACTCGGGACAGGGTTGGGGCTACACCTTC. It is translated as CASRNSGQGWGYTF.